This is a list of T cell receptor beta chains from one sample in a study of CD8+CD57+ T cells in acquired aplastic anemia. One entry per CDR3 protein results from TCRdb running MiXCR on the reads. There are 450,000 to 550,000 distinct CDR3 sequences in the sample; roughly 34% occur only once, and about 0.8% lies in the top ten. The material sequenced was sorted CD4+, CD8+, or CD8+CD57+ T cells (not recorded which) from PBMCs. The receptors originated from a human donor with aplastic anemia. The CDR3 runs from the conserved cysteine through the conserved F or W. Fields, in order: D gene, J gene, V gene, clone size, CDR3 protein. The D gene is left open where the match is weak. Size values are once, few and many counts, or a class for expanded clones, and some rows have none.

>NA|TRBJ1-6|TRBV12-3/TRBV12-4|many
CASNDGQHSPLHF
>NA|TRBJ1-2|TRBV6-5|NA
CASSSPQVSNTAYGYTF
>NA|TRBJ1-5|TRBV12-3/TRBV12-4|few
CASSFSPGGQPQHF
>TRBD1|TRBJ1-6|TRBV15|NA
CATSSPKTGVSSPLHF
>NA|TRBJ2-7|TRBV20-1|NA
CSASEATYEQYF
>NA|TRBJ1-1|TRBV5-6|few
CASSLVKFRVIGDTEAFF
>NA|TRBJ1-2|TRBV5-8|many
CASSHAGAYGYTF
>NA|TRBJ1-4|TRBV4-1|NA
CASSQLLQEVNEKLFF
>NA|TRBJ2-7|TRBV9|few
CASSGGGAYEQYF
>NA|TRBJ2-3|TRBV24-1|many
CATSFPGGADTQYF
>NA|TRBJ1-1|TRBV20-1|NA
CSARMDSMNTEAFF
>TRBD1|TRBJ1-5|TRBV9|NA
CASSVDRGRFQPQHF
>TRBD1|TRBJ1-2|TRBV6-5|many
CASSYQGADYGYTF
>NA|TRBJ2-7|TRBV6-5|many
CASSFPVTPYEQYF
>TRBD1|TRBJ1-6|TRBV7-3|few
CASTLRDRGLISMVNSPLHF
>NA|TRBJ2-3|TRBV7-6|NA
CASSPTMGLVGSDTQYF